Presented here are 22 T cell receptor beta chains from one specimen sequenced in a study of cytomegalovirus exposure and HLA in healthy donors. Primers: 60 Vbeta forward and 13 Jbeta reverse. Clones were sequenced by immunoSEQ multiplex PCR, and TCRdb holds only the in-frame ones, with some missing. The sample includes 90,000 to 140,000 clones, roughly 80% seen only once; the top ten take about 6.9%. The sample was PBMCs. The source of these receptors is a man under 40 in good health and CMV-seropositive.

The gene calls are TRBV7-9 and TRBJ2-1; D is unresolved. CDR3 length: 15 amino acids. Trimming took off 3 bases at V and 0 bases at J, with 9 bases between the two ends. Germline V lookup: CDR1 SEHNR, CDR2 FQNEAQ (reference sequence). In nucleotides, the CDR3 is TGTGCCAGCAGCTTTGGTTCGAGCTCCTACAATGAGCAGTTCTTC. Residues: CASSFGSSSYNEQFF.

The rearrangement uses TRBV7-6 and TRBJ2-1, with D possibly being TRBD2 (5 bases). The CDR3 contains 13 residues. The germline V gene has CDR1 SGHVS and CDR2 FNYEAQ. V lost 3 bases, J lost 10 bases, and 13 bases lay in between. The CDR3 coding sequence is TGTGCCAGCAGCTTCGGAGAGGGTTTGGAGCAGTTCTTC. It yields the protein CASSFGEGLEQFF.

The V gene is TRBV14, the J gene TRBJ1-2; D ambiguous. This CDR3 is 11 amino acids long. CDR1 and CDR2 (germline): SGHDN, FVKESK. V lost 0 bases to trimming and J lost 7 bases, with 3 bases between them. CDR3 bases: TGTGCCAGCAGCCAAGACGTTGGCTACACCTTC. Amino acid sequence: CASSQDVGYTF.

V gene TRBV6-4 combines with J gene TRBJ1-4; D uncertain. Between the trimmed V and J ends, which lost 2 bases and 2 bases, there was a span of 12 bases. This CDR3 has 16 residues. CDR1 and CDR2 (germline): MRHNA, SNTAGT. CDR3 loop: CASSDLISSTNEKLFF. In nucleotides, the CDR3 is TGTGCCAGCAGTGACCTGATATCGAGTACTAATGAAAAACTGTTTTTT.

The rearrangement uses TRBV29-1 and TRBJ1-2; 7 bases fit TRBD1. The ends lost 4 bases at V and 6 bases at J; junction bases unmatched: 8. Germline V gene sequence: CDR1 SQVTM, CDR2 ANQGSEA. The CDR3 covers 13 residues. CDR3 sequence reads: CSVGGGSINGYTF. CDR3 nucleotides: TGCAGCGTTGGAGGGGGCTCTATCAATGGCTACACCTTC.

This clone was seen more than once but under ten times. The chain joins TRBV9 to TRBJ2-7; the D gene is possibly TRBD1 (6 bases). This CDR3 has 15 residues. Per the germline V gene, CDR1 is SGDLS and CDR2 is YYNGEE. Deletions cut 4 bases from V and 5 bases from J, with 19 bases between. CDR3 region: CASSLTGNPANEQYF. The CDR3 coding sequence is TGTGCCAGCAGCTTAACAGGGAACCCCGCTAACGAGCAGTACTTC.

The genes are TRBV7-9 and TRBJ1-2, with 7 bases matching TRBD1. Germline CDR1 is SEHNR and CDR2 is FQNEAQ (reference sequence). V was clipped by 5 bases and J by 3 bases; unmatched bases: 9. This CDR3 is built from 15 residues. The chain's CDR3 is CASSRPTGSDYGYTF. The CDR3 coding sequence is TGTGCCAGCAGCCGACCGACAGGGTCGGACTATGGCTACACCTTC.

The chain links TRBV5-6 to TRBJ2-7, with a weak D call TRBD1 (6 bases). The V and J ends lost 5 bases and 0 bases respectively, with 15 bases between them. Germline-derived CDR1 and CDR2 are SGHDT and YYEEEE. The CDR3 length is 15 residues. The CDR3 sequence is CASSYRDTSSYEQYF. The CDR3 DNA reads as TGTGCCAGCAGTTACCGGGACACATCCTCCTACGAGCAGTACTTC. The full variable domain, with the rest looked up from reference TRBV5-6 and TRBJ2-7, is DAGVTQSPTHLIKTRGQQVTLRCSPKSGHDTVSWYQQALGQGPQFIFQYYEEEERQRGNFPDRFSGHQFPNYSSELNVNALLLGDSALYLCASSYRDTSSYEQYFGPGTRLTVT.

The V and J genes are TRBV25-1 and TRBJ2-2; D is perhaps TRBD2 (5 bases). The CDR3 spans 16 residues. Trimming removed 3 bases at V and 5 bases at J, with 16 bases between. Germline V gives CDR1 MGHDK, CDR2 SYGVNS. The CDR3 protein is CASSDVLAGGTGELFF. DNA for the CDR3: TGTGCCAGCAGTGATGTGCTAGCTGGAGGAACCGGGGAGCTGTTTTTT.

This rearrangement joins TRBV5-1 to TRBJ2-2, with 9 bases identical to TRBD2. Germline V CDR1 and CDR2: SGHRS, YFSETQ. The CDR3 length is 15 residues. The ends lost 3 bases at V and 6 bases at J; junction bases unmatched: 6. CDR3 in DNA: TGCGCCAGCAGCTGGCTACTAGCGGGTGCCGGGGAGCTGTTTTTT. It encodes CASSWLLAGAGELFF.

In its sample, this clone was seen a few times. The CDR3 loop is CASSIVSGQGSEAFF. CDR3 sequence (DNA): TGTGCCAGTAGTATAGTGTCCGGACAGGGGTCTGAAGCTTTCTTT. The chain has TRBV19 and TRBJ1-1; 9 bases line up with TRBD1. The CDR3 runs to 15 residues. Germline V gene sequence: CDR1 LNHDA, CDR2 SQIVND (reference sequence). J lost 6 bases, V lost 1 base, and 6 bases had no gene match.

This chain joins TRBV7-8 and TRBJ2-6, with D unresolved. Trimming took 5 bases from V and 0 from J, leaving 8 bases between them. CDR3 length equals 15 residues. In germline, CDR1 is SGHVS, CDR2 FQNEAQ. The CDR3 nucleotides read TGTGCCAGCAGCCTATACTTCTCTGGGGCCAACGTCCTGACTTTC. It encodes CASSLYFSGANVLTF.

The gene calls are TRBV5-1 and TRBJ2-7, with 10 bases that match TRBD2. The ends lost 2 bases at V and 4 bases at J; junction bases unmatched: 3. This CDR3 comprises 14 residues. Germline V gives CDR1 SGHRS, CDR2 YFSETQ. Here the CDR3 reads CASSLAGGPYEQYF. The DNA of the CDR3 is TGCGCCAGCAGCTTAGCGGGGGGGCCATACGAGCAGTACTTC.

A single count supports this clone. The rearrangement uses TRBV4-1 and TRBJ2-1; D call uncertain. Germline V gene lookup returns CDR1 MGHRA and CDR2 YSYEKL. V lost 4 bases to trimming and J lost 8 bases, with 9 bases between them. The CDR3 has 12 amino acids. In DNA form, the CDR3 reads TGCGCCAGCAGCCGAGGCTGGGATGAGCAGTTCTTC. It yields the protein CASSRGWDEQFF.

V and J are TRBV27 and TRBJ2-3, with D possibly TRBD1 on 5 matching bases. Germline assignment: CDR1 MNHEY and CDR2 SMNVEV (reference sequence). The CDR3 runs 12 residues. V was shortened by 8 bases and J by 9 bases, with 15 bases between the two germline ends. The CDR3 loop reads CASGHLEETQYF. The CDR3 bases are TGTGCCAGCGGACACTTAGAGGAAACGCAGTATTTT.

The chain joins TRBV7-9 to TRBJ2-7, with unresolved D. Trimming took 7 bases from V and 3 from J, leaving 7 bases between them. The germline V gene encodes CDR1 SEHNR and CDR2 FQNEAQ (reference sequence). The CDR3 contains 11 residues. The CDR3: CASNANYEQYF. In nucleotides, the CDR3 is TGTGCCAGCAACGCTAACTACGAGCAGTACTTC.

The chain has TRBV28 and TRBJ1-5, with TRBD1 matching over 9 bases. The CDR3 extends over 17 amino acids. The J segment lost 3 bases and the V segment lost 6 bases, leaving 12 bases of the junction unmatched. Germline V gives CDR1 MDHEN, CDR2 SYDVKM. The CDR3 sequence: CASRPPRTGATNQPQHF. The DNA of the CDR3 is TGTGCCAGCAGGCCCCCCCGGACAGGGGCTACCAATCAGCCCCAGCATTTT. The full variable domain, completed using reference TRBV28 and TRBJ1-5, is DVKVTQSSRYLVKRTGEKVFLECVQDMDHENMFWYRQDPGLGLRLIYFSYDVKMKEKGDIPEGYSVSREKKERFSLILESASTNQTSMYLCASRPPRTGATNQPQHFGDGTRLSIL.

The V call is TRBV4-1, the J call TRBJ2-7; TRBD1 matches 7 bases. The junction had 6 bases not matched to a gene; V was cut back by 1 base and J by 3 bases. The length of the CDR3 is 15 residues. Germline-derived CDR1 and CDR2 are MGHRA and YSYEKL. CDR3 coding DNA: TGCGCCAGCAGCCAAGTTAAGGACAGGAACTACGAGCAGTACTTC. This gives the protein CASSQVKDRNYEQYF.

V and J are TRBV6-5 and TRBJ1-2; TRBD1 aligns across 7 bases. Germline trimming cut 6 bases from V and 8 bases from J; bases unmatched to any gene: 12. The CDR3 totals 14 residues. Germline loops: CDR1 MNHEY, CDR2 SVGAGI. Here the CDR3 reads CASSPGTVTEGYTF. The DNA of the CDR3 is TGTGCCAGCAGCCCCGGGACAGTGACGGAGGGCTACACCTTC.

This chain connects TRBV7-2 to TRBJ2-7; D call uncertain. Germline assignment: CDR1 SGHTA and CDR2 FQGNSA. V lost 5 bases to trimming and J lost 4 bases, with 12 bases between them. CDR3 size: 13 residues. The CDR3 here is CASSRNAAYEQYF. The CDR3 nucleotides read TGTGCCAGCAGCCGGAACGCAGCGTACGAGCAGTACTTC. Complete variable domain (other parts from reference TRBV7-2 and TRBJ2-7): GAGVSQSPSNKVTEKGKDVELRCDPISGHTALYWYRQSLGQGLEFLIYFQGNSAPDKSGLPSDRFSAERTGGSVSTLTIQRTQQEDSAVYLCASSRNAAYEQYFGPGTRLTVT.

V gene TRBV30 combines with J gene TRBJ1-5; TRBD1 matches 7 bases. V lost 3 bases to trimming and J lost 1 base; unmatched junction nucleotides: 12. The germline V gene has CDR1 GTSNPN and CDR2 SVGIG (reference sequence). CDR3 length equals 17 residues. The chain's CDR3 is CAWRPRGRTGSNQPQHF. The CDR3 DNA reads TGTGCCTGGAGACCCAGGGGGAGGACGGGGAGCAATCAGCCCCAGCATTTT.

The chain recombines TRBV9 with TRBJ2-1; 10 bases map to TRBD1. With V trimmed by 1 base and J by 2 bases, 3 bases remained unmatched. The CDR3 consists of 16 residues. Germline CDR1 and CDR2: SGDLS and YYNGEE. The CDR3 bases are TGTGCCAGCAGCGTATCGGGACAGGGGCCCTACAATGAGCAGTTCTTC. Its protein product is CASSVSGQGPYNEQFF.